This TCR beta chain was sequenced for a study of PD-1 blockade in classical Hodgkin lymphoma. Study findings and constraints: Baseline diversity in complete responders resembled that of newly diagnosed patients. A significant rise in TCR diversity was seen by C4D1 for CD4+ cells but not for CD8+ cells.

About this clone itself: Its target is not known.

Germline assignment: CDR1 MRHNA and CDR2 SNTAGT. The CDR3 extends over 13 amino acids. V gave up 3 bases and J gave up 7 bases, with 10 bases separating them. Every patient was affected by relapse after autologous stem cell transplantation, while exposure to brentuximab vedotin was not uniform. Progressive disease, partial response or complete response was each patient's best response. Only in-frame clones appear in the TCRdb table, and some are missing; sequencing was by immunoSEQ multiplex PCR. The data contain around 50,000 clones, less than 95% of them singletons. This TCR derives from a human donor with classical Hodgkin lymphoma. This sequence joins TRBV6-4 and TRBJ1-5; D is ambiguous. Material: peripheral blood mononuclear cells (PBMCs), obtained before the second cycle of nivolumab. DNA of the CDR3: TGTGCCAGCAGTGATCGGAAGACACAGCCCCAGCATTTT. As protein: CASSDRKTQPQHF.